This TCR beta chain derives from a study of shared clonotypes between healthy human individuals. Subsets obtained from CD4+ cells comprised CD45RA+ naive and CD45RA-negative memory cells. Sequencing used immunoSEQ multiplex PCR; TCRdb keeps in-frame clones, though not all of them. This sample carries hundreds of thousands of clones, roughly 73% of them seen once, and the ten largest clones take 1.5% to 2%. V lost 0 bases to trimming and J lost 1 base, with 10 bases between them. The CDR3 is made up of 15 amino acids. Germline CDR1 reads MNHEY; CDR2 reads SMNVEV (reference sequence). This TCR derives from a woman under 40 in good health. The J gene is TRBJ2-7, the V gene TRBV27; maybe TRBD2 (5 bases). The sample was memory CD4+ T cells sorted from blood. As for subset: CD45RA-negative fraction. The CDR3 sequence is CASSLSTGFSYEQYF. The CDR3 nucleotides read TGTGCCAGCAGTTTATCGACGGGATTTTCCTACGAGCAGTACTTC.